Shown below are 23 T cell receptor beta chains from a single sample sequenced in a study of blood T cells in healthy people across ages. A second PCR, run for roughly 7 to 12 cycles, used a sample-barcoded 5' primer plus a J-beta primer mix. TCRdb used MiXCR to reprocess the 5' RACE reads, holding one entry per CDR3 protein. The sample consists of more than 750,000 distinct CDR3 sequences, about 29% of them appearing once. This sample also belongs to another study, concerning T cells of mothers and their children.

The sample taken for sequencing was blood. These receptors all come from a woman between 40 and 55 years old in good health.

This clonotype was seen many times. CDR3 sequence: CASSQAGTDWIYEQYF. The CDR3 coding sequence is TGCGCCAGCAGCCAAGCCGGGACAGACTGGATATACGAGCAGTACTTC. The V and J genes are TRBV4-1 and TRBJ2-7; 7 bases line up with TRBD1. The CDR3 spans 16 residues. With 1 base clipped from V and 4 bases from J, the junction kept 10 bases outside the gene matches. Germline V lookup: CDR1 MGHRA, CDR2 YSYEKL.

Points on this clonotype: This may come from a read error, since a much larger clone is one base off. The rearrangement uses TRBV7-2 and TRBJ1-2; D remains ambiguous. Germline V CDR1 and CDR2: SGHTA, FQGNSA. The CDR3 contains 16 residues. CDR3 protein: CVSSLSLWADNYGYTF. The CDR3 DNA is TGTGTCAGCAGCTTAAGTCTTTGGGCGGATAACTATGGCTACACCTTC.

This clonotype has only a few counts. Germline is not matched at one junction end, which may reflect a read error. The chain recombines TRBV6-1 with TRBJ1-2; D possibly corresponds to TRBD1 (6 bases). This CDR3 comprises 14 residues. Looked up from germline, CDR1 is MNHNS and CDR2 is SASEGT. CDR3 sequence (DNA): TGTGCCAGCGGTGAAGCGCTCCAGGGGCAGGGCTACACCTTC. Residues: CASGEALQGQGYTF.

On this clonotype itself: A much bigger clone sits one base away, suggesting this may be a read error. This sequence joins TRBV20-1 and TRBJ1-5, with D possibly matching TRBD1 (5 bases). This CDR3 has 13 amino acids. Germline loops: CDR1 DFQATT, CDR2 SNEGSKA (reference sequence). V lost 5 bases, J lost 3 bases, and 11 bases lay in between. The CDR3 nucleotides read TGCAGTGCTCGGGACCGATACAATCAGCCCCAGCATTTT. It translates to CSARDRYNQPQHF.

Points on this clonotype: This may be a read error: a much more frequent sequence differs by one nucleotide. Here the CDR3 DNA reads TGTGCCAGCAGACCAGGGTTGAACTATGGCTACACCTTC. It encodes CASRPGLNYGYTF. The rearrangement joins TRBV28 to TRBJ1-2; D might be TRBD1 (5 bases). This CDR3 has 13 amino acids. The germline V and J ends were trimmed by 6 bases and 2 bases, with 10 bases remaining between them. The germline V gene encodes CDR1 MDHEN and CDR2 SYDVKM.

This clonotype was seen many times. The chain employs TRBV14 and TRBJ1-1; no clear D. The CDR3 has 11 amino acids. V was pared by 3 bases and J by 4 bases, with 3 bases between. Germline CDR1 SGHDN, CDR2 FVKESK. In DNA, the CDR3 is TGTGCCAGCAGCCACCTCACTGAAGCTTTCTTT. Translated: CASSHLTEAFF. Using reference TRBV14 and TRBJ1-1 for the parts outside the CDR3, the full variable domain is EAGVTQFPSHSVIEKGQTVTLRCDPISGHDNLYWYRRVMGKEIKFLLHFVKESKQDESGMPNNRFLAERTGGTYSTLKVQPAELEDSGVYFCASSHLTEAFFGQGTRLTVV.

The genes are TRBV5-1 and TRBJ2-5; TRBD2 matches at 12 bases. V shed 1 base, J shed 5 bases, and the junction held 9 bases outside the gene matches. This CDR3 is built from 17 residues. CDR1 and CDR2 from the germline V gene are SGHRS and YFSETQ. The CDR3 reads CASSLPPSGGARETQYF. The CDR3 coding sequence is TGCGCCAGCAGCTTGCCACCTAGCGGGGGGGCCCGGGAGACCCAGTACTTC.

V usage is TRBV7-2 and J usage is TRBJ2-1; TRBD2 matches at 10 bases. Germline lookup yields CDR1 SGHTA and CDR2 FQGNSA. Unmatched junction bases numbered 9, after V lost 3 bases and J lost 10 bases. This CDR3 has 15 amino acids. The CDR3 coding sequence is TGTGCCAGCAGCTTGGTCGTAGCGGGGGGCGGAGAGCAGTTCTTC. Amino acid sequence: CASSLVVAGGGEQFF.

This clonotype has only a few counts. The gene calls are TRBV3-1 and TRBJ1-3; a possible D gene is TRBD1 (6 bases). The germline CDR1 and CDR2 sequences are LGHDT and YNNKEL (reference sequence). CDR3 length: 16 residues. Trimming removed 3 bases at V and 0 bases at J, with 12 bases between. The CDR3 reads CASSHQRQVSGNTIYF. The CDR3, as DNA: TGTGCCAGCAGCCACCAACGACAGGTCTCTGGAAACACCATATATTTT. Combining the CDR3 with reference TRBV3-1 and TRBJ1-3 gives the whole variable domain DTAVSQTPKYLVTQMGNDKSIKCEQNLGHDTMYWYKQDSKKFLKIMFSYNNKELIINETVPNRFSPKSPDKAHLNLHINSLELGDSAVYFCASSHQRQVSGNTIYFGEGSWLTVV.

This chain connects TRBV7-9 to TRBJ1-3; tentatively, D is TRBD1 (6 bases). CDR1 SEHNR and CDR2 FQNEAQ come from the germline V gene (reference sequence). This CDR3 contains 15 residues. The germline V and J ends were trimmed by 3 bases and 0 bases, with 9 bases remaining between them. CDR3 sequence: CASSFGQSSGNTIYF. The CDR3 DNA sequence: TGTGCCAGCAGCTTCGGACAGAGCTCTGGAAACACCATATATTTT. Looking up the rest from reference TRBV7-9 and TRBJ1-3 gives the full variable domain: DTGVSQNPRHKITKRGQNVTFRCDPISEHNRLYWYRQTLGQGPEFLTYFQNEAQLEKSRLLSDRFSAERPKGSFSTLEIQRTEQGDSAMYLCASSFGQSSGNTIYFGEGSWLTVV.

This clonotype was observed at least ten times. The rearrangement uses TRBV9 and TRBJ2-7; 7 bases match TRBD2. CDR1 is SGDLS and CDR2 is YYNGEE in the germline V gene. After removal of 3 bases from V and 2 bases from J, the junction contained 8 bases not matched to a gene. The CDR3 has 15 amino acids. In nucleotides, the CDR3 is TGTGCCAGCAGCGGGCCGTCGCGGGGGACCTACGAGCAGTACTTC. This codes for CASSGPSRGTYEQYF.

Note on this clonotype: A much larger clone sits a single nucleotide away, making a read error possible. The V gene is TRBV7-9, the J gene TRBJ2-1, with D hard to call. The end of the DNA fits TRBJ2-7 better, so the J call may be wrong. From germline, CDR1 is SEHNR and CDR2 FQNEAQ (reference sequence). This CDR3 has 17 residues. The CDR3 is CASSYRREVGSYNEQYF. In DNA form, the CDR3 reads TGTGCCAGCAGCTATAGGCGAGAGGTCGGGTCCTACAATGAGCAGTACTTC.

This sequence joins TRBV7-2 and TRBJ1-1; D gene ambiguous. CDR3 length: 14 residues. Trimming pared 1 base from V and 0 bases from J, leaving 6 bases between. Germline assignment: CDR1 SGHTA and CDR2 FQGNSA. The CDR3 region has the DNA TGTGCCAGCAGCTTAGACGTCATGAACACTGAAGCTTTCTTT. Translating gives CASSLDVMNTEAFF.

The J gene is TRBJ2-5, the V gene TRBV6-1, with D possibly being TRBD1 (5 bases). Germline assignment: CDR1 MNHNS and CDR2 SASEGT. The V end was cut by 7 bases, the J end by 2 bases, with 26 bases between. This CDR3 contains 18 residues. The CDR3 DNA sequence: TGTGCCAGCACCCGAAAAGGGGTCTGTTCTGTAATACAAGAGACCCAGTACTTC. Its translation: CASTRKGVCSVIQETQYF.

CDR3 region: CANGQGTPGTDTQYF. CDR3 coding DNA: TGTGCCAACGGTCAAGGGACGCCTGGCACAGATACGCAGTATTTT. V usage is TRBV28 and J usage is TRBJ2-3; D possibly uses TRBD1 or TRBD2 (5 bases each). The CDR3 is 15 residues long. Germline V gives CDR1 MDHEN, CDR2 SYDVKM. V was trimmed by 10 bases and J by 1 base, leaving 18 bases between them.

Written as DNA, the CDR3 is TGCAGTGCCGGGGTATGGACTAGCGGGAGTACAGATACGCAGTATTTT. Amino acid sequence: CSAGVWTSGSTDTQYF. The chain carries TRBV20-1 and TRBJ2-3; 13 positions agree with TRBD2. CDR1 is DFQATT, CDR2 SNEGSKA, per germline (reference sequence). With 6 bases clipped from V and 3 bases from J, the junction kept 9 bases outside the gene matches. This CDR3 comprises 16 residues.

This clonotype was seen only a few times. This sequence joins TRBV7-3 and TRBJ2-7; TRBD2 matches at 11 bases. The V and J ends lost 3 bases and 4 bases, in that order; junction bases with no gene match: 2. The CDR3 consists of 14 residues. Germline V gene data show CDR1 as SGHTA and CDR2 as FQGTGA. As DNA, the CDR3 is TGTGCCAGCAGCTTCGGGACTAGCGGTTACGAGCAGTACTTC. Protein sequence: CASSFGTSGYEQYF.

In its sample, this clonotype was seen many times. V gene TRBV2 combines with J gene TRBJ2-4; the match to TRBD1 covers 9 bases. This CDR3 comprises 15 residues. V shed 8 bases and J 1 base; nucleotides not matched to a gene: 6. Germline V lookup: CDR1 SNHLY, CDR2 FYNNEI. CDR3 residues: CASGQGWLAKNIQYF. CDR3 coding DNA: TGTGCCAGCGGACAGGGGTGGTTGGCCAAAAACATTCAGTACTTC.

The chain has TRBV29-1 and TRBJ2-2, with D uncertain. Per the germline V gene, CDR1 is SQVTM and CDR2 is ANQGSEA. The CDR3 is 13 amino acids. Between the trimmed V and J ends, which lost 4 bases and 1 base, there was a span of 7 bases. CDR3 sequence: CSVASGNTGELFF. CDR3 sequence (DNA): TGCAGCGTTGCGTCCGGGAACACCGGGGAGCTGTTTTTT.

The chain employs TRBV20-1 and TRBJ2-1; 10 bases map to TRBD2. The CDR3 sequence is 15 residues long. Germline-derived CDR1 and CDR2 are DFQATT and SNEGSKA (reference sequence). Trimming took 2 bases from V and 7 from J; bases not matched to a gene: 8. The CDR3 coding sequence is TGCAGTGCTAGAACTCTAGCGGGGGCGATAAATGAGCAGTTCTTC. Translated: CSARTLAGAINEQFF.

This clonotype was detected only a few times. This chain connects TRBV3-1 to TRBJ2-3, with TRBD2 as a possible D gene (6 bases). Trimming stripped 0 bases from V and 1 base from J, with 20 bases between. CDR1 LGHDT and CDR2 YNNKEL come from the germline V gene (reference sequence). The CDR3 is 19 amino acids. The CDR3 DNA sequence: TGTGCCAGCAGCCAAGATCTGCAATTCTCGGGGGAGGGCACAGATACGCAGTATTTT. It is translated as CASSQDLQFSGEGTDTQYF.

The CDR3 protein is CSAGVPGQGVYEQYF. The CDR3, as DNA: TGCAGTGCTGGAGTCCCGGGACAGGGGGTCTACGAGCAGTACTTC. V and J are TRBV20-1 and TRBJ2-7; 11 nucleotides match TRBD1. This CDR3 comprises 15 residues. Germline V gene data show CDR1 as DFQATT and CDR2 as SNEGSKA (reference sequence). Losses at the gene ends were 5 bases for V and 3 bases for J; bases not matched to a gene: 9.

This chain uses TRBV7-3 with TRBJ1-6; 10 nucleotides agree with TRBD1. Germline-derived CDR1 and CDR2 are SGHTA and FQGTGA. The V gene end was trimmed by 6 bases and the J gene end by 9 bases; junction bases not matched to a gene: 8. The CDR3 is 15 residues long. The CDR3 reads CASSLQGQGCSPLHF. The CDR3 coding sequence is TGTGCCAGCAGTTTACAGGGACAGGGGTGTTCACCCCTCCACTTT.